Below are 6 T cell receptor beta chains sequenced from a single sample in a study of low-dose radiotherapy and immunotherapy resistance in tumors. Sample time point: after trial treatment. Treatment meaning: LDRT plus nivolumab, ipilimumab, low-dose cyclophosphamide and aspirin (RACIN trial). Primers targeting TRAV and TRBV primed first-strand cDNA, covering alpha and beta chains. TCRs were amplified for roughly 20 PCR cycles with a constant-region primer and V-primer adapter. TCRdb processed the reads anew with MiXCR; each CDR3 protein has one entry. The sample contains more than 70,000 distinct CDR3 sequences, less than 25% of which appear only once. The input for sequencing was PBMCs, taken after low-dose radiotherapy plus immunotherapy. These receptors all stem from a female donor with ovarian cancer.

This clonotype appeared a few times. The chain employs TRBV12-3 or TRBV12-4 and TRBJ2-7, with D uncertain. Trimming removed 5 bases from V and 3 bases from J, with 11 bases in between. The CDR3 covers 13 residues. CDR3 loop: CASSLGRNYEQYF. The CDR3 DNA reads as TGTGCCAGCAGTCTCGGGCGGAACTACGAGCAGTACTTC.

This clonotype was observed many times. The gene calls are TRBV23-1 and TRBJ2-5, with no clear D. TRBV23-1 is designated an ORF whose function remains uncertain. The CDR3 loop spans 16 amino acids. V was trimmed by 0 bases and J by 4 bases, leaving 15 bases between them. The CDR3 DNA reads TGCGCCAGCAGTCAATCGATTGGAGAGGATGGAGAGACCCAGTACTTC. Its translation: CASSQSIGEDGETQYF.

Concerning this clonotype itself: With a far larger clone one base away, a read error is the likely cause. The chain recombines TRBV5-3 with TRBJ2-3, with D perhaps TRBD2 (7 bases). TRBV5-3 is noted as an ORF with a role that remains uncertain. This CDR3 contains 17 residues. The CDR3 loop reads CASSSTATRGPTNTQYF. CDR3 in DNA: TGTGCCAGCAGCTCGACCGCGACGCGGGGGCCCACAAATACGCAGTATTTT.

In this sample, this clonotype turned up many times. The chain has TRBV20-1 and TRBJ2-1, with D possibly TRBD2 on 6 matching bases. CDR3 size: 13 residues. The V and J ends lost 3 bases and 10 bases respectively, with 16 bases between them. Germline V gene sequence: CDR1 DFQATT, CDR2 SNEGSKA (reference sequence). CDR3 sequence (DNA): TGCAGTGCTAGGAAGGCGGGAACGGGCGAGCAGTTCTTC. Amino acid sequence: CSARKAGTGEQFF.

This clonotype was counted at least ten times. This chain uses TRBV7-2 with TRBJ2-5, with TRBD2 identical over 11 bases. V shed 2 bases and J 2 bases; nucleotides not matched to a gene: 10. CDR3 length equals 18 residues. Germline-derived CDR1 and CDR2 are SGHTA and FQGNSA. The CDR3 DNA is TGTGCCAGCAGCTTATTTACTAGCGGGGGTGCGGTTCAAGAGACCCAGTACTTC. It yields the protein CASSLFTSGGAVQETQYF.

This clonotype occurred a few times. The chain combines TRBV5-1 with TRBJ2-3; 13 nucleotides align to TRBD2. The trim removed 4 bases at V and 0 bases at J, leaving 14 bases unmatched. This CDR3 is 20 amino acids long. CDR1 and CDR2 (germline): SGHRS, YFSETQ. In DNA form, the CDR3 reads TGCGCCAGCAGCGTACGGACAGGGGGACTAGCGGGGAGGAGCACAGATACGCAGTATTTT. It encodes CASSVRTGGLAGRSTDTQYF.